Listed here is a single T cell receptor (beta chain). How the authors handled the data: Scientists estimated how many nucleated cells there were by amplifying reference gene primers. Sequencing was performed with immunoSEQ multiplex PCR; in TCRdb, only in-frame clones are kept and a portion is missing. That table is the source of V, J and clone size, and D and trimming were worked out from the DNA. The sample holds about 420,000 clones; roughly 90% are singletons and the top ten take roughly 0.84%. There are 15 residues in the CDR3. V shed 4 bases and J shed 1 base, with 13 bases lying between them. Germline V lookup: CDR1 SGHDN, CDR2 FVKESK. The sample belongs to a study of blood T cell repertoires in COVID-19.

Source material: peripheral blood. The sequence derives from a man aged 18 to 29 with COVID-19, enrolled during active disease. V gene TRBV14 combines with J gene TRBJ1-1; D gene ambiguous. The CDR3 sequence is CASSRLEGSNTEAFF. The CDR3 DNA reads TGTGCCAGCAGCCGGTTGGAGGGTTCGAACACTGAAGCTTTCTTT.